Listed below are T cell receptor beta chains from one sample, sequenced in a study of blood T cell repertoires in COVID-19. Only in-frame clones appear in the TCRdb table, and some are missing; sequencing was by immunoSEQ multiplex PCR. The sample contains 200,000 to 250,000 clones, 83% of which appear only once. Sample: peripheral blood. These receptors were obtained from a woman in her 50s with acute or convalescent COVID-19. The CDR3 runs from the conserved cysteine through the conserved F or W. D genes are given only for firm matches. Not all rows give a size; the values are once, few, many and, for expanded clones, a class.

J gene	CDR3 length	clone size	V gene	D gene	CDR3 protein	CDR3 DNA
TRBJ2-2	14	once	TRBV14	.	CASSPPRNTGELFF	TGTGCCAGCAGCCCCCCCAGAAACACCGGGGAGCTGTTTTTT
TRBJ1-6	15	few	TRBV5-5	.	CASSLKAGAASPLHF	TGTGCCAGCAGCTTGAAGGCAGGGGCAGCGTCACCCCTCCACTTT
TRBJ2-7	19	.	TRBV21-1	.	CASSKERIRSSGSSYEQYF	TGTGCCAGCAGCAAAGAAAGGATCCGCTCTAGCGGGAGTTCCTACGAGCAGTACTTC
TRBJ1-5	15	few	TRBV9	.	CASSVGPGRDQPQHF	TGTGCCAGCAGCGTAGGCCCGGGTCGGGATCAGCCCCAGCATTTT
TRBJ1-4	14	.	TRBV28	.	CASSLQGNNEKLFF	TGTGCCAGCAGTTTGCAGGGAAACAATGAAAAACTGTTTTTT
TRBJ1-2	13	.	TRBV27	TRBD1	CASSSRQGLGYTF	TGTGCCAGCAGTTCGCGACAGGGCTTGGGCTACACCTTC
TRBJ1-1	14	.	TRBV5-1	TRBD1	CASSLTGTNTEAFF	TGCGCCAGCAGCCTGACAGGGACGAACACTGAAGCTTTCTTT
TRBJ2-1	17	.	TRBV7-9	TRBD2	CASSSQSSGGATHEQFF	TGTGCCAGCAGCTCCCAATCTAGCGGGGGGGCCACGCATGAGCAGTTCTTC
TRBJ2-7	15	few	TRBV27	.	CASRLSGLSPYEQYF	TGTGCCAGCCGCCTTTCAGGCTTATCCCCCTACGAGCAGTACTTC
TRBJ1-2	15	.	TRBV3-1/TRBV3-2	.	CASSPIAGTAYGYTF	TGTGCCAGCAGCCCGATCGCGGGGACGGCCTATGGCTACACCTTC
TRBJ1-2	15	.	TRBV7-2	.	CASSKSGRVDYGYTF	TGTGCCAGCAGCAAATCTGGCAGGGTGGACTATGGCTACACCTTC
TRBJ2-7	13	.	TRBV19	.	CASAGGTGYEQYF	TGTGCCAGTGCTGGAGGGACGGGGTACGAGCAGTACTTC
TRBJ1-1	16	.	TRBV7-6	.	CASSPDKAVGNTEAFF	TGTGCCAGCAGCCCGGACAAGGCTGTGGGGAACACTGAAGCTTTCTTT
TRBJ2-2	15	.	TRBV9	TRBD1	CASSRDSENTGELFF	TGTGCCAGCAGCAGGGACAGCGAAAACACCGGGGAGCTGTTTTTT
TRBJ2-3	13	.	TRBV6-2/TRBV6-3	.	CASSRSIRDTQYF	TGTGCCAGCAGTAGAAGCATCAGGGATACGCAGTATTTT
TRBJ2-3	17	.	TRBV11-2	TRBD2	CASSLEVGRGGADTQYF	TGTGCCAGCAGCTTAGAAGTAGGGAGGGGTGGCGCGGATACGCAGTATTTT
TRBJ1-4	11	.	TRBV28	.	CASRDSEKLFF	TGTGCCAGCCGTGACAGCGAAAAACTGTTTTTT
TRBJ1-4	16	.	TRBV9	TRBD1	CASSVGQPGTNEKLFF	TGTGCCAGCAGCGTGGGACAGCCGGGGACTAATGAAAAACTGTTTTTT
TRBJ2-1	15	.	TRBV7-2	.	CASSSSYNSYNEQFF	TGTGCCAGCAGCTCATCATACAACTCCTACAATGAGCAGTTCTTC
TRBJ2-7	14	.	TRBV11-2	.	CASRTLQSSYEQYF	TGTGCCAGTAGGACTCTACAAAGCTCCTACGAGCAGTACTTC
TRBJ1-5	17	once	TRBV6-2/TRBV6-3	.	CASSLRGGVGSNQPQHF	TGTGCCAGCAGTTTGCGCGGGGGGGTTGGGAGCAATCAGCCCCAGCATTTT
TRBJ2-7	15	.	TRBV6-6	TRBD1	CASSAPGQSSYEQYF	TGTGCCAGCAGTGCACCGGGACAGAGCTCCTACGAGCAGTACTTC
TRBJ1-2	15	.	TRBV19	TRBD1	CASRVLDRTNYGYTF	TGTGCCAGTAGGGTTCTGGACAGGACGAACTATGGCTACACCTTC
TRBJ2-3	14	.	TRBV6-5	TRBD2	CASSRGLAGSTQYF	TGTGCCAGCAGTCGCGGACTAGCGGGATCTACGCAGTATTTT
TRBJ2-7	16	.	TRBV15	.	CATSRDFSATRDEQYF	TGTGCCACCAGCAGAGATTTTTCGGCTACCCGGGACGAGCAGTACTTC
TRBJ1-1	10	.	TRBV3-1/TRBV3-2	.	CASRGGEAFF	TGTGCCAGCAGGGGAGGTGAAGCTTTCTTT
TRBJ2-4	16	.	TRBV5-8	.	CASSLVTHRAKNIQYF	TGTGCCAGCAGCTTGGTCACACACCGAGCCAAAAACATTCAGTACTTC
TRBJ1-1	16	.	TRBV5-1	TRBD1	CASSSGTGLQNTEAFF	TGCGCCAGCAGCTCCGGGACAGGGCTCCAGAACACTGAAGCTTTCTTT
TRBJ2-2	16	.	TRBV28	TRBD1	CASSRQGTTNTGELFF	TGTGCCAGCAGTCGACAGGGAACCACGAACACCGGGGAGCTGTTTTTT
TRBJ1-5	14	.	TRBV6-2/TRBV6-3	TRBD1	CASSVGDRGTPQHF	TGTGCCAGCAGTGTGGGGGACAGAGGGACTCCCCAGCATTTT
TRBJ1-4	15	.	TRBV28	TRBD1	CASSLIGQGNEKLFF	TGTGCCAGCAGTTTGATTGGACAGGGGAATGAAAAACTGTTTTTT
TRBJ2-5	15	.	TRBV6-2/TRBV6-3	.	CASSLTLGNQETQYF	TGTGCCAGCAGCCTAACCCTGGGCAATCAAGAGACCCAGTACTTC
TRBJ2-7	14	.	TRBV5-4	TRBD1	CASSSRDSSYEQYF	TGTGCCAGCAGCTCCCGGGACAGCTCCTACGAGCAGTACTTC
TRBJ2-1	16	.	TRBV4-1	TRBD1	CASSQVGDRAYNEQFF	TGCGCCAGCAGCCAAGTGGGGGACAGGGCTTACAATGAGCAGTTCTTC
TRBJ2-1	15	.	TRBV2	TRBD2	CASSRLAGGLNEQFF	TGTGCCAGCAGTAGACTAGCGGGGGGGCTCAATGAGCAGTTCTTC
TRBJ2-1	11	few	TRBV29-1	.	CSVVEGVEQFF	TGCAGCGTTGTGGAGGGAGTCGAGCAGTTCTTC
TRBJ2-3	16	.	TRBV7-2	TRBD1	CASSQLWTGSTNTQYF	TGTGCCAGCAGCCAACTCTGGACAGGGAGCACAAATACGCAGTATTTT
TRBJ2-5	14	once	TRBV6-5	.	CASSYRRYQETQYF	TGTGCCAGCAGTTACCGCAGGTACCAAGAGACCCAGTACTTC
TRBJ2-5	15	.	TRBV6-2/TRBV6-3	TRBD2	CASSYSGLVEETQYF	TGTGCCAGCAGTTACTCGGGACTAGTGGAGGAGACCCAGTACTTC
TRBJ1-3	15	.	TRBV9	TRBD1	CASSPSPDRGNTIYF	TGTGCCAGCAGCCCTTCACCCGACAGGGGCAACACCATATATTTT
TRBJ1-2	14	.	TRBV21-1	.	CASSPPGTGDGYTF	TGTGCCAGCAGCCCCCCAGGGACAGGGGATGGCTACACCTTC
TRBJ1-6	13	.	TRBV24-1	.	CATRAGANSPLHF	TGTGCCACCAGGGCAGGTGCCAATTCACCCCTCCACTTT
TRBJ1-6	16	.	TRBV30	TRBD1	CAWGGALGQKPSPLHF	TGTGCCTGGGGGGGAGCCCTGGGACAGAAACCTTCACCCCTCCACTTT
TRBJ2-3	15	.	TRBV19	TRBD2	CASSTTSGGRGTQYF	TGTGCCAGTAGTACGACTAGCGGGGGCCGAGGTACGCAGTATTTT
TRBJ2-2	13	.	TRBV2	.	CASRIGGTGELFF	TGTGCCAGCAGAATAGGGGGCACCGGGGAGCTGTTTTTT
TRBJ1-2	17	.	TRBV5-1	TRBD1	CASSSPVRQGADYGYTF	TGCGCCAGCAGCTCGCCGGTAAGACAGGGGGCTGACTATGGCTACACCTTC
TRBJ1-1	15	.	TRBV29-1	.	CSVESSDRKYTEAFF	TGCAGCGTTGAATCTTCGGACAGAAAGTACACTGAAGCTTTCTTT
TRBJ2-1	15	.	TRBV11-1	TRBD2	CASRPGLAGSNEQFF	TGTGCCAGCCGACCGGGACTAGCGGGGTCCAATGAGCAGTTCTTC
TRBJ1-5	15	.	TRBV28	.	CASSLSGPSNQPQHF	TGTGCCAGCAGTTTATCTGGGCCGAGCAATCAGCCCCAGCATTTT
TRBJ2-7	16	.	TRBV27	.	CASSLSQGIGIYEQYF	TGTGCCAGCAGTTTGTCACAGGGTATAGGTATCTACGAGCAGTACTTC